These 2 T cell receptor beta chains originate from one sample sequenced in a study. Treg sorting used a CD4+CD25+CD127-/low gate. TCRdb ran MiXCR on the 5' RACE reads and lists one entry per CDR3 protein. This table holds around 50,000 distinct CDR3 sequences, 26% found once. Material for sequencing was tumor-infiltrating Tregs sorted from the breast tumor. The source of these receptors is a female donor with breast cancer.

By frequency in the sample, this clonotype is medium-sized. The CDR3 spells CASSLAGIPPSTDTQYF. DNA for the CDR3: TGTGCCAGCAGCTTAGCAGGAATTCCTCCAAGCACAGATACGCAGTATTTT. The rearrangement uses TRBV7-8 and TRBJ2-3, with D unclear. Trimming left V 0 bases short and J 0 bases short, with 13 bases between. The CDR3 has 17 amino acids. The germline gives CDR1 SGHVS, CDR2 FQNEAQ.

The chain uses TRBV5-5 and TRBJ2-3; D is ambiguous. The CDR3 extends over 13 amino acids. Trimming stripped 4 bases from V and 6 bases from J, with 12 bases between. CDR1 is SGHKS and CDR2 is YYEKEE in the germline V gene (reference sequence). CDR3 sequence reads: CASSPNIFDTQYF. The CDR3 DNA follows: TGTGCCAGCAGCCCTAACATTTTTGATACGCAGTATTTT.